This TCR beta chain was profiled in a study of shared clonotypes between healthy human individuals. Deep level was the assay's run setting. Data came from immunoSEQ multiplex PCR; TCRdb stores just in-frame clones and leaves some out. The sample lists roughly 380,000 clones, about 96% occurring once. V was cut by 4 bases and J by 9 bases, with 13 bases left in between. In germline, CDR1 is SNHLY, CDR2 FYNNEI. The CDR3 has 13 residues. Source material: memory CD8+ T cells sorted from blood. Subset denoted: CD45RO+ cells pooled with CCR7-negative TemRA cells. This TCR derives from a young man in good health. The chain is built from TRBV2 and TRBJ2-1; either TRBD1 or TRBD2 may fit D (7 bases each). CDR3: CASSGSGGGEQFF. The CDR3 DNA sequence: TGTGCCAGCAGTGGTTCAGGGGGGGGTGAGCAGTTCTTC.